The 7 T cell receptor beta chains given below trace back to one sample, sequenced in a study of cytomegalovirus exposure and HLA in healthy donors. The PCR had 60 Vbeta and 13 Jbeta primers. Sequencing was performed with immunoSEQ multiplex PCR; in TCRdb, only in-frame clones are kept and a portion is missing. The repertoire holds 150,000 to 200,000 clones, with around 80% as singletons. Sequencing input: PBMCs. All receptors come from a human donor in good health.

The chain links TRBV4-1 to TRBJ2-7, with TRBD1 matching 10 bases. Germline lookup yields CDR1 MGHRA and CDR2 YSYEKL. The CDR3 is 16 amino acids. Trimming at V came to 3 bases and at J to 1 base, leaving 6 bases not matched to a gene. CDR3 sequence: CASSHGTGQGSYEQYF. CDR3 DNA: TGCGCCAGCAGCCACGGGACGGGACAGGGGTCCTACGAGCAGTACTTC.

This clone appeared a single time. An end of the junction differs from the germline gene, which may be a read error. The chain joins TRBV10-1 to TRBJ1-1; 10 bases are shared with TRBD1. Germline V gene data show CDR1 as WNHNN and CDR2 as SYGVQD (reference sequence). The CDR3 spans 13 residues. As DNA, the CDR3 is TGCGCCAGCAGTCCGACAGGGGGCACTGAAACTTTCTTT. It is translated as CASSPTGGTETFF.

The chain is built from TRBV5-1 and TRBJ2-6, with TRBD1 matching 7 bases. The trim removed 4 bases at V and 3 bases at J, leaving 10 bases unmatched. The CDR3 contains 17 residues. CDR1 and CDR2 (germline): SGHRS, YFSETQ. The CDR3 here is CASSPLPAGGGANVLTF. DNA of the CDR3: TGCGCCAGCAGCCCACTCCCCGCAGGGGGTGGGGCCAACGTCCTGACTTTC. Complete variable domain (other parts from reference TRBV5-1 and TRBJ2-6): KAGVTQTPRYLIKTRGQQVTLSCSPISGHRSVSWYQQTPGQGLQFLFEYFSETQRNKGNFPGRFSGRQFSNSRSEMNVSTLELGDSALYLCASSPLPAGGGANVLTFGAGSRLTVL.

The J gene is TRBJ1-5, the V gene TRBV19; 10 nucleotides align to TRBD1. Germline V lookup: CDR1 LNHDA, CDR2 SQIVND (reference sequence). The CDR3 has 15 residues. V lost 3 bases to trimming and J lost 5 bases; unmatched junction nucleotides: 4. As DNA, the CDR3 is TGTGCCAGTAGTATTGGACAGGGGGTGGATCAGCCCCAGCATTTT. Protein product: CASSIGQGVDQPQHF.

The CDR3 nucleotides are TGTGCCAGCAGTGGAGGCGGGGATCAGCCCCAGCATTTT. Translating it yields CASSGGGDQPQHF. The chain combines TRBV2 with TRBJ1-5; no clear D gene. V lost 4 bases and J lost 5, with 9 bases in between. Germline lookup yields CDR1 SNHLY and CDR2 FYNNEI. The CDR3 consists of 13 residues. Full variable domain (remainder filled in from reference TRBV2 and TRBJ1-5): EPEVTQTPSHQVTQMGQEVILRCVPISNHLYFYWYRQILGQKVEFLVSFYNNEISEKSEIFDDQFSVERPDGSNFTLKIRSTKLEDSAMYFCASSGGGDQPQHFGDGTRLSIL.

The table lists this clone with a few counts. In DNA, the CDR3 is TGTGCCAGCAGCCGACAGGGTAAACAGGAAAAACTGTTTTTT. Its translation: CASSRQGKQEKLFF. The chain recombines TRBV5-4 with TRBJ1-4, with TRBD1 matching over 7 bases. CDR3 length equals 14 residues. In germline, CDR1 is SGHNT, CDR2 YYREEE (reference sequence). V gave up 4 bases and J gave up 8 bases; unmatched junction bases: 8.

The chain has TRBV7-6 and TRBJ2-7, with D tentatively TRBD1 (5 bases). Trimming removed 2 bases from V and 2 bases from J, with 7 bases in between. This CDR3 has 13 residues. Germline CDR1 SGHVS, CDR2 FNYEAQ. CDR3 nucleotide sequence: TGTGCCAGCAGCTTACAGGGCGCCTACGAGCAGTACTTC. Residues: CASSLQGAYEQYF.